This entry describes one T cell receptor (beta chain). Its antigen remains unidentified. The method was immunoSEQ multiplex PCR; TCRdb's version includes in-frame clones alone and lacks a portion of them. The data contain about 85,000 clones, roughly nine tenths of them singletons. The data were obtained in a study of T cell responses to AZD1222 COVID-19 vaccine. Study results and limitations: Repertoire sampling was restricted to post-peak T cell response timepoints. In a largely white British group with more females than males, clonal diversity was possibly underestimated. Variant regions that are unmutated are reportedly the target of nearly half of spike-specific TCRs.

Trimming stripped 0 bases from V and 9 bases from J, with 18 bases between. Germline CDR1 reads SEHNR; CDR2 reads FQNEAQ (reference sequence). This CDR3 has 15 amino acids. The chain couples TRBV7-9 to TRBJ2-7; possible D gene TRBD1, 7 bases. The TCR sequence derives from an adult in good health. The sample here was peripheral blood, taken on day 0 of AZD1222 vaccination. Written as DNA, the CDR3 is TGTGCCAGCAGCTTAGCCCAGGGGGGTACTATCGGGCAGTACTTC. The encoded protein is CASSLAQGGTIGQYF.